The present T cell receptor beta chain was sequenced within a study of early T cells in non-severe SARS-CoV-2 infection. This clonotype was picked up many times. Molecules of cDNA were individually given unique molecular identifiers that were attached to them. MiXCR was run by TCRdb on the 5' RACE reads, yielding one entry per CDR3 protein. The sample carries just under 65,000 distinct CDR3 sequences, about 10% recorded once. CDR1 is MNHNY and CDR2 is SVGAGI in the germline V gene (reference sequence). Trimming cost V 5 bases and J 4 bases, with 6 bases left between them. This CDR3 is built from 12 residues.

The material was whole blood, obtained at baseline. The chain recombines TRBV6-6 with TRBJ1-5; D is unclear. The receptor's source is an adult who was a healthcare worker with PCR-confirmed SARS-CoV-2 infection or an uninfected control (not recorded which). The CDR3 loop is CASSGGNQPQHF. The CDR3 coding sequence is TGTGCCAGCAGTGGAGGGAATCAGCCCCAGCATTTT.